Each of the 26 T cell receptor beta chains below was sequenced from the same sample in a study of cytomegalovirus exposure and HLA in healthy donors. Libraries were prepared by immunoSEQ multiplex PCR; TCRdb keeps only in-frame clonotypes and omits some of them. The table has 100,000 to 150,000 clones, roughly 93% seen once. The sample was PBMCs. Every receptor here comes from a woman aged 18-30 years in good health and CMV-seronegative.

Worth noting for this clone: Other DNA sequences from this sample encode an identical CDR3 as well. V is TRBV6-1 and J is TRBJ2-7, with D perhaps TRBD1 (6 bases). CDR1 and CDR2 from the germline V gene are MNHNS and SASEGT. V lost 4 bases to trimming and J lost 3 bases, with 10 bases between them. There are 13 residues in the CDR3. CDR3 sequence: CASSGTGFYEQYF. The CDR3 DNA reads TGTGCCAGCAGTGGAACAGGGTTCTACGAGCAGTACTTC.

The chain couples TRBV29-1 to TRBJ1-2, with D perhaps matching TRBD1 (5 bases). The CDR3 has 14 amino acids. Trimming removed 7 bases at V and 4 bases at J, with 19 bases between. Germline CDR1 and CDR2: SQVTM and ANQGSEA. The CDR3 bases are TGCAGCGCCCACCGGAGGGGTGACACCTATGGCTACACCTTC. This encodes CSAHRRGDTYGYTF.

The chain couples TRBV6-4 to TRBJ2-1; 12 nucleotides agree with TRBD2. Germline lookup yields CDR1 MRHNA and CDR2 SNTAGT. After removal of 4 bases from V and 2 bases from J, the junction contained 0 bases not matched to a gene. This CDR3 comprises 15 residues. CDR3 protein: CASSGTSGAYNEQFF. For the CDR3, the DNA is TGTGCCAGCAGTGGGACTAGCGGGGCCTACAATGAGCAGTTCTTC.

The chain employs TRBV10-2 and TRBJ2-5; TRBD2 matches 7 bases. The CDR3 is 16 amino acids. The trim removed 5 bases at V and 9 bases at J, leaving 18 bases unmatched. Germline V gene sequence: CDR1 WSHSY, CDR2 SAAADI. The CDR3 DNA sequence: TGCGCCAGCAGTTTGTCTTCGGCGGGAGTAGGGGCGGCCCAGTACTTC. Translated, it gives CASSLSSAGVGAAQYF.

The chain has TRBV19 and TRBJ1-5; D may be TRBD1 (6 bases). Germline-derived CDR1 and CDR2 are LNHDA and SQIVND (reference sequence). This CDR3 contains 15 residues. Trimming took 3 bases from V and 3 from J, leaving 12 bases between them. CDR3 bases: TGTGCCAGTAGTATTTTCGGACAGATCAATCAGCCCCAGCATTTT. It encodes CASSIFGQINQPQHF.

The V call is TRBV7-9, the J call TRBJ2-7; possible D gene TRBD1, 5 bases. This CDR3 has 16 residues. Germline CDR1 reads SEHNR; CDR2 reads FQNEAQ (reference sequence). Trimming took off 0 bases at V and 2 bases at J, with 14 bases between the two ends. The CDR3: CASSLARQGTPYEQYF. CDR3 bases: TGTGCCAGCAGCTTAGCGAGGCAGGGAACGCCCTACGAGCAGTACTTC.

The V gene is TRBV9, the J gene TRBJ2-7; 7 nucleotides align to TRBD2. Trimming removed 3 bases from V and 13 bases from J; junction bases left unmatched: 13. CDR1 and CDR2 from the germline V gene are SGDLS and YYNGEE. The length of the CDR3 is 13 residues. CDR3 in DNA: TGTGCCAGCAGCGCAGAGGGAGGGACGGCCTTTTACTTC. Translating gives CASSAEGGTAFYF.

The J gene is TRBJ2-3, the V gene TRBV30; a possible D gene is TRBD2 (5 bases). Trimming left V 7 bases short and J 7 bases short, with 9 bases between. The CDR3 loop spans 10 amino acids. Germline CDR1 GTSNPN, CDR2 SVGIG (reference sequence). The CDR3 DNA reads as TGTGCCTACGGAGGCTATACGCAGTATTTT. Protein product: CAYGGYTQYF.

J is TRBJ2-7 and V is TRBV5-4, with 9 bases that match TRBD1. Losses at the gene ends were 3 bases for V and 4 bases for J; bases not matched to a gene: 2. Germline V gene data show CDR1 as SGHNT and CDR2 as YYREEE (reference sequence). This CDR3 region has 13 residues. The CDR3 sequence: CASSWDRDYEQYF. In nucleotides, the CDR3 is TGTGCCAGCAGCTGGGACAGGGATTACGAGCAGTACTTC.

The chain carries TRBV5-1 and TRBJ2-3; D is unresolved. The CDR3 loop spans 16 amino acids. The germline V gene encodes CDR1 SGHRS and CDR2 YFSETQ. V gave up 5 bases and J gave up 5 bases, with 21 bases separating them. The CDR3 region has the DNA TGCGCCAGCAGTGATATAGCCGCCAACGGTAGAGATACGCAGTATTTT. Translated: CASSDIAANGRDTQYF.

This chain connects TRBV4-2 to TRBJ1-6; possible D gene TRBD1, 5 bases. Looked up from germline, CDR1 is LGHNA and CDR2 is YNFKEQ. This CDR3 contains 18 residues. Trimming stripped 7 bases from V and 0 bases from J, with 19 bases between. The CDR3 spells CASTAGPQAGSYNSPLHF. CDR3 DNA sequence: TGTGCCAGCACCGCGGGACCGCAGGCTGGCTCCTATAATTCACCCCTCCACTTT.

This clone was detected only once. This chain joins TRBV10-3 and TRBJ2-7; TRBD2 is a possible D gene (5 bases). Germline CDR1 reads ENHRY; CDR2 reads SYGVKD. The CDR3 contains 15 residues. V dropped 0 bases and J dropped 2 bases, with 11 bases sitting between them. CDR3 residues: CAISESTGLTYEQYF. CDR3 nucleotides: TGTGCCATCAGTGAGTCGACGGGGTTAACCTACGAGCAGTACTTC.

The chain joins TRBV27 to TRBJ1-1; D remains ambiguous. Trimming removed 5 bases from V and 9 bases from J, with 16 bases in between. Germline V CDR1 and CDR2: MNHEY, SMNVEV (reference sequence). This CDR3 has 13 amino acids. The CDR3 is CASSQQDIPKAFF. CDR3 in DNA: TGTGCCAGCAGTCAACAAGACATTCCTAAAGCTTTCTTT.

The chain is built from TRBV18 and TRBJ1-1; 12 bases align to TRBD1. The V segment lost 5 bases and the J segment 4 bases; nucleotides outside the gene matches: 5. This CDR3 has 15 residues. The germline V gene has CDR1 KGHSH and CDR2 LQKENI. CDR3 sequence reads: CASSFGTGGSTEAFF. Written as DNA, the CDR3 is TGTGCCAGCTCATTTGGGACAGGGGGCTCCACTGAAGCTTTCTTT.

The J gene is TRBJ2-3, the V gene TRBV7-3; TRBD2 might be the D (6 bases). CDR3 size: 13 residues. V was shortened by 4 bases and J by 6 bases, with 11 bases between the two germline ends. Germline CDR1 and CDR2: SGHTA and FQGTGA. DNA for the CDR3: TGTGCCAGCAGCTCAAGACTAGTCGATACGCAGTATTTT. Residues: CASSSRLVDTQYF.

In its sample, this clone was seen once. DNA for the CDR3: TGTGCCAGCACCGACGGAAGGGGCACTGAAGCTTTCTTT. Protein product: CASTDGRGTEAFF. V gene TRBV25-1 combines with J gene TRBJ1-1; tentative D call: TRBD1 (5 bases). The V gene lost 7 bases and the J gene lost 4 bases, with 13 bases spanning the gap. The CDR3 has 13 residues. CDR1 and CDR2 (germline): MGHDK, SYGVNS.

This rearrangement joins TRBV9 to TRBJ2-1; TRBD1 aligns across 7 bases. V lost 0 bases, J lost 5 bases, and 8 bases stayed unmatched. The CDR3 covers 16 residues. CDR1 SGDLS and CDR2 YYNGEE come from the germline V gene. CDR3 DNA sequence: TGTGCCAGCAGCGTAGGTTCGGGACAGACCGACAATGAGCAGTTCTTC. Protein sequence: CASSVGSGQTDNEQFF.

In nucleotides, the CDR3 is TGTGCCAGCTCACTTAGCAGGGGGCGCGGGAACATTCAGTACTTC. This translates into CASSLSRGRGNIQYF. The chain has TRBV18 and TRBJ2-4; 8 nucleotides line up with TRBD1. The CDR3 has 15 amino acids. CDR1 is KGHSH, CDR2 LQKENI, per germline. V lost 4 bases to trimming and J lost 7 bases; unmatched junction nucleotides: 9.

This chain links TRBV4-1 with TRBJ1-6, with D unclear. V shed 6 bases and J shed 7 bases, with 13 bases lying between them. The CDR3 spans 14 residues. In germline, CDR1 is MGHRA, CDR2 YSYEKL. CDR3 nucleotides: TGCGCCAGCAGTCAACCGGGGAACAATTCACCCCTCCACTTT. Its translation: CASSQPGNNSPLHF.

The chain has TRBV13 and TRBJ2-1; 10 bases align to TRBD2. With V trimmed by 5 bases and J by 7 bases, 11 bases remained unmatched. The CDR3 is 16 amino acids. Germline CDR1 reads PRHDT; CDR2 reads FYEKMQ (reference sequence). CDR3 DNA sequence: TGTGCCAGCAGCCATCAAAGCGGGGGGGACTTTAATGAGCAGTTCTTC. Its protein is CASSHQSGGDFNEQFF.

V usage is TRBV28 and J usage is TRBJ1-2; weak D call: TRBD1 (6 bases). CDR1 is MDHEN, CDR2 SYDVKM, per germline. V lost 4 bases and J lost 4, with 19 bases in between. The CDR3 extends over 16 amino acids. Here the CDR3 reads CASSSAALGQSYGYTF. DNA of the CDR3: TGTGCCAGCAGTTCCGCAGCCCTCGGACAGTCCTATGGCTACACCTTC.

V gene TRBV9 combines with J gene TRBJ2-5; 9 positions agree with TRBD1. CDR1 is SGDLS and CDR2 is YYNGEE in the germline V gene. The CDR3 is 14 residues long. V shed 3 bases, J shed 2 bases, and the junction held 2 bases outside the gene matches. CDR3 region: CASSGTGVQETQYF. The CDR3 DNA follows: TGTGCCAGCAGCGGGACAGGGGTACAAGAGACCCAGTACTTC. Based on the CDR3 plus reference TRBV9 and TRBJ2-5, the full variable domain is DSGVTQTPKHLITATGQRVTLRCSPRSGDLSVYWYQQSLDQGLQFLIQYYNGEERAKGNILERFSAQQFPDLHSELNLSSLELGDSALYFCASSGTGVQETQYFGPGTRLLVL.

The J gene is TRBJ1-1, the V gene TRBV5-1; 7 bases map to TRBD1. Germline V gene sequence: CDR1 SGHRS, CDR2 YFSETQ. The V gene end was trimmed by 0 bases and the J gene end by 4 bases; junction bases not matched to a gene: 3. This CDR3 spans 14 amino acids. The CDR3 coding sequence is TGCGCCAGCAGCTTGGGACAGGGAGTCACTGAAGCTTTCTTT. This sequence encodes CASSLGQGVTEAFF.

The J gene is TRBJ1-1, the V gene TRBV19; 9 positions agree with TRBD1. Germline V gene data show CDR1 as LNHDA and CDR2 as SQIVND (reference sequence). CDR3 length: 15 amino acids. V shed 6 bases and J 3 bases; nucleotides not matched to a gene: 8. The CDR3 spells CASSTLGQGYTEAFF. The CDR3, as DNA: TGTGCCAGTAGCACCCTCGGACAGGGGTACACTGAAGCTTTCTTT.

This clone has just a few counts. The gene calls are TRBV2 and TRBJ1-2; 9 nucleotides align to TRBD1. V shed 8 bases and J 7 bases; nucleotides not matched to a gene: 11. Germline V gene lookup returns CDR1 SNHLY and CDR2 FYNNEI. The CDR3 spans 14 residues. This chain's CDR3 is CASVSGQGTFGYTF. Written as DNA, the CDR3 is TGTGCCAGCGTCTCCGGACAGGGGACGTTTGGCTACACCTTC.

The CDR3: CASSPLAGGRNEQFF. The CDR3 DNA follows: TGTGCCAGCAGTCCACTAGCGGGGGGGCGTAATGAGCAGTTCTTC. This chain joins TRBV2 and TRBJ2-1; TRBD2 aligns across 13 bases. Germline V gives CDR1 SNHLY, CDR2 FYNNEI. Unmatched junction bases numbered 5, after V lost 5 bases and J lost 7 bases. The CDR3 covers 15 residues.